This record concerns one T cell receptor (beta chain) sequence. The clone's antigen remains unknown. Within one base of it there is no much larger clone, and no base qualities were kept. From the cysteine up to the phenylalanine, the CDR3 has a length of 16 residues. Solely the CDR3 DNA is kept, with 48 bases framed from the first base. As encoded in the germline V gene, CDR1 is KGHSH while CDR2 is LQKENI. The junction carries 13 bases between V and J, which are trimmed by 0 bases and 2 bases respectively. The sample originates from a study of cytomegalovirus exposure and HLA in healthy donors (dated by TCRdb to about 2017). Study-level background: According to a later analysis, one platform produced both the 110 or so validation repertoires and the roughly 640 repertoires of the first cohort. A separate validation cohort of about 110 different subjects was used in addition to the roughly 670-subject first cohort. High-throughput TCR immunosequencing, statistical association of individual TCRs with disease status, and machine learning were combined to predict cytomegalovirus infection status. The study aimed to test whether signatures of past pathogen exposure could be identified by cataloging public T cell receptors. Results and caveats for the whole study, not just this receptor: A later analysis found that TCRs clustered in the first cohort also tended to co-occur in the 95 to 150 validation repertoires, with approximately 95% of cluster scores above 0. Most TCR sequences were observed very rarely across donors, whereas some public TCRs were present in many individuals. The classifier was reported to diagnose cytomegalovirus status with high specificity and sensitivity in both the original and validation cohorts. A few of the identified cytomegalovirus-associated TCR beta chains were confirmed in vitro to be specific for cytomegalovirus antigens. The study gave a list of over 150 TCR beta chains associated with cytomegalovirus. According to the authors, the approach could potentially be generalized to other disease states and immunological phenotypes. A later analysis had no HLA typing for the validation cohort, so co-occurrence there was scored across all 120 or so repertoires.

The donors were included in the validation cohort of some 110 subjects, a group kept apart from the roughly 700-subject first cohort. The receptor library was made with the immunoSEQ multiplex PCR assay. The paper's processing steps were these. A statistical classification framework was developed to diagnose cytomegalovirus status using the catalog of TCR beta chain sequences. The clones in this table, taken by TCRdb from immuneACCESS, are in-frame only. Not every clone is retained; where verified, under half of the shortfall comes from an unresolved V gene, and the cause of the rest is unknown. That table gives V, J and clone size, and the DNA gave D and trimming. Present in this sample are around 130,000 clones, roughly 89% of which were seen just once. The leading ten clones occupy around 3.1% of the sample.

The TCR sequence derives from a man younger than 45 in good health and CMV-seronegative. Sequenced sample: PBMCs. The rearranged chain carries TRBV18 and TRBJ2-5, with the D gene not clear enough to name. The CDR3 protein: CASSPPHSIEQETQYF. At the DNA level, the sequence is TGTGCCAGCTCACCACCTCACAGCATAGAACAAGAGACCCAGTACTTC.